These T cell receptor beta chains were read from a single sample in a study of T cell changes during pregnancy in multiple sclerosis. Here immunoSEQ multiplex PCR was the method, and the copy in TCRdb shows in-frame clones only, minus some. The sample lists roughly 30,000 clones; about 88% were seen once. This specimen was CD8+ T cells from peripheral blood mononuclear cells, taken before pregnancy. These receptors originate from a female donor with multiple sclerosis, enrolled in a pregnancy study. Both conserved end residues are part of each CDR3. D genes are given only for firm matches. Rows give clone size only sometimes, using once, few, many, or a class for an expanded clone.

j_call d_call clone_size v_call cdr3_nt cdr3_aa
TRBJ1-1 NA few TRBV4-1 TGCGCCAGCAGCCAAGATATTCGGGTTGGTTCTGAAGCTTTCTTT CASSQDIRVGSEAFF
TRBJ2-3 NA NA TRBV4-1 TGCGCCAGCAGCCAAGAAGAGGGTACCGCAGATACGCAGTATTTT CASSQEEGTADTQYF
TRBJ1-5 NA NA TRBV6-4 TGTGCCAGCAGTGACTTTCAGGGTCAGCCCCAGCATTTT CASSDFQGQPQHF
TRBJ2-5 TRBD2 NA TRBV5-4 TGTGCCAGCAGCTTGGGACTAGCGGGGAAAGAGACCCAGTACTTC CASSLGLAGKETQYF
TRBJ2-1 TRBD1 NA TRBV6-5 TGTGCCAGCAGTTATCAAGGGGGCGCTGAGCAGTTCTTC CASSYQGGAEQFF
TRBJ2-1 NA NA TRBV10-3 TGTGCCATCAGTGGGGGCGGAGCAGGCACAATCTCCTACAATGAGCAGTTCTTC CAISGGGAGTISYNEQFF
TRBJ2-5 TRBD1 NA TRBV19 TGTGCCAGTAGTATTAGGGACAGGGGAGAGACCCAGTACTTC CASSIRDRGETQYF
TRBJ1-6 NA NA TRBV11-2 TGTGCCAGCAGCTTAGAGGACTGGAACTCCTATAATTCACCCCTCCACTTT CASSLEDWNSYNSPLHF
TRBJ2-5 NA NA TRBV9 TGTGCCAGCAGCTTACTAGGGACTCTCAGTGCGGCCCAGTACTTC CASSLLGTLSAAQYF
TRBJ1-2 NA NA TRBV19 TGTGCCAGTAGCACGCTTCGGACAGACTATGGCTACACCTTC CASSTLRTDYGYTF
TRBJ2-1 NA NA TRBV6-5 TGTGCCAGCAGGAAACAGAGCTCCTACAATGAGCAGTTCTTC CASRKQSSYNEQFF
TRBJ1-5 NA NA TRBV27 TGTGCCAGCAGTTTATCGGGAGGGGAGGGCAATCAGCCCCAGCATTTT CASSLSGGEGNQPQHF
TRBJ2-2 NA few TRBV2 TGTGCCAGCAGCCCTCCCGACAGGACGAACACCGGGGAGCTGTTTTTT CASSPPDRTNTGELFF
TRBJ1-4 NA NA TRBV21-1 NA CASSVGQGAQDEKLFF
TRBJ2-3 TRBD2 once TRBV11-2 TGTGCCAGCAGCTTATGGGCGGGGGGGCAAGATACGCAGTATTTT CASSLWAGGQDTQYF
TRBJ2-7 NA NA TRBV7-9 TGTGCCAGCAGCCCGCGACAGGTGACCTACGAGCAGTACTTC CASSPRQVTYEQYF
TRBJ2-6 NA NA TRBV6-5 TGTGCCAGCAGTCGACAGCCCTCTGGGGCCAACGTCCTGACTTTC CASSRQPSGANVLTF
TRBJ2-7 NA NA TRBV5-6 TGTGCCAGCAGCTTGGTACGGGCCTACGAGCAGTACTTC CASSLVRAYEQYF
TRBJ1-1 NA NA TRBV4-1 TGCGCCAGCAGCCCCCGGACAGAGAACACTGAAGCTTTCTTT CASSPRTENTEAFF
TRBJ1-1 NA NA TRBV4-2 TGTGCCAGCAGCCAAGTAGGAGGGAGTGGTAACACTGAAGCTTTCTTT CASSQVGGSGNTEAFF
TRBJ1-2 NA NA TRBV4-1 TGCGCCAGCAGCCCAGCAGGGGACGACTATGGCTACACCTTC CASSPAGDDYGYTF
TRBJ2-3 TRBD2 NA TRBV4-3 TGCGCCAGCAGCCAAGATTCATCTAGCGGGGAGGCAGATACGCAGTATTTT CASSQDSSSGEADTQYF
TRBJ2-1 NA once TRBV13 TGTGCCAGCAGCCAGACTAGGGGCAATGAGCAGTTCTTC CASSQTRGNEQFF
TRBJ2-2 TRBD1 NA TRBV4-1 TGCGCCAGCAGCCGGACGCAGGGGGCGTACACCGGGGAGCTGTTTTTT CASSRTQGAYTGELFF
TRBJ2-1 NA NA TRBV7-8 TGTGCCAGCAGCTTAGATCCGGGCTCCTACAATGAGCAGTTCTTC CASSLDPGSYNEQFF
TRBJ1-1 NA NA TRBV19 TGTGCCAGTAGTGCGTATACTGAAGCTTTCTTT CASSAYTEAFF
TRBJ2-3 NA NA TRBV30 TGTGCCTGGAATTGGTTAGGGGTTGCAGATACGCAGTATTTT CAWNWLGVADTQYF
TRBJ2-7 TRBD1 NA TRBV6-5 TGTGCCAGCAGTTACACCGGGACAGATTACGAGCAGTACTTC CASSYTGTDYEQYF